This T cell receptor (beta chain) came from a study of T-cell reconstitution after alpha-beta-depleted transplantation in children (dated by TCRdb to the mid-2010s). At the level of the whole study: T-cell immune reconstitution after TCRalphabeta/CD19-depleted allogeneic hematopoietic cell transplantation in children was quantitatively tracked in the study by means of TCR repertoire profiling.

Reading the germline V gene gives CDR1 SGDLS and CDR2 YYNGEE. The junction carries 9 bases between V and J, which are trimmed by 5 bases and 1 base respectively. The CDR3 runs 14 residues from the cysteine to the phenylalanine. Only the CDR3 part of the read is kept: 42 bases, read in frame from the first base. To prepare the library, PCR was applied. Sequencing was carried out with an Illumina HiSeq 2500. To normalize quantification of the TCRbeta repertoire, the TCR libraries were built with molecular barcoding that relied on unique molecular identifiers. The raw public reads went through TCRdb reprocessing: fastp at Q25, MiXCR clone calling, in-frame beta chains kept. Rows merge per CDR3 protein into single entries with the most common DNA and genes. The sample profile shows about 500,000 distinct CDR3 sequences; less than 35% of them were found once. The top ten constitute 2% to 3% of the sample.

This clonotype was seen more than once but under ten times. Its recognized antigen is unknown. The input lacks base qualities; no much larger clone sits a single base away. The sequence joins TRBV9 to TRBJ2-2; the D region is possibly TRBD1 or TRBD2, each matching across 5 bases. Sequences were derived from PBMCs from the stem cell graft donor, sampled from the stem cell graft. This receptor was taken from a human donor who donated a stem cell graft to a child with aplastic anemia. The CDR3 loop reads CASSGTGNTGELFF. At the DNA level, the sequence is TGTGCCAGCAGTGGGACCGGGAACACCGGGGAGCTGTTTTTT.